The rows below give T cell receptor beta chains drawn from one sample of a study of cytomegalovirus exposure and HLA in healthy donors. The protocol was immunoSEQ multiplex PCR, while the TCRdb copy is restricted to in-frame clones and leaves out a portion. The table records approximately 100,000 clones, about 70% of them present only once. Input material: PBMCs. The receptors here all came from a female donor in good health and CMV-seronegative. Each CDR3 is given with its conserved first and last residue. A D gene is named only where the DNA matches it firmly. Clone size is given for some rows only: seen once, a few or many times, or a class if the clone is expanded.

>TRBV5-1|TRBJ2-3|-|TRBD2
TGCGCCAGCAGCTCAAAAAGCGGGAGTATCCCAGATACGCAGTATTTT
CASSSKSGSIPDTQYF
>TRBV10-3|TRBJ2-7|once|TRBD2
TGTGCCATCAATACCGGGACTAGCGACTACGAGCAGTACTTC
CAINTGTSDYEQYF
>TRBV4-1|TRBJ1-2|-|-
TGCGCCAGCAGCCCGGAGAGACAGGCTGGCGATGGCTACACCTTC
CASSPERQAGDGYTF
>TRBV13|TRBJ1-4|-|-
TGTGCCAGCAGATCTTCGGCGAGCGGCGAAAAACTGTTTTTT
CASRSSASGEKLFF
>TRBV29-1|TRBJ1-2|-|-
TGCAGCGTTGGCGGGGTCGCTAACTATGGCTACACCTTC
CSVGGVANYGYTF
>TRBV18|TRBJ2-3|-|-
TGTGCCAGCTCACCATATGGCCCCAGGGGCACAGATACGCAGTATTTT
CASSPYGPRGTDTQYF
>TRBV4-3|TRBJ1-2|-|-
TGCGCCAGCAGCCAAGACAGGGCAAATGGCTACACCTTC
CASSQDRANGYTF
>TRBV27|TRBJ2-2|-|TRBD2
TGTGCCAGCAGTTCCCTCCTAGCGGGAGTTACCGGGGAGCTGTTTTTT
CASSSLLAGVTGELFF
>TRBV7-2|TRBJ2-6|-|-
TGTGCCAGCAGCGGGACACACTCTGGGGCCAACGTCCTGACTTTC
CASSGTHSGANVLTF
>TRBV15|TRBJ2-7|-|TRBD2
TGTGCCACCTCCCAAGCGGGACCCTTCTACGAGCAGTACTTC
CATSQAGPFYEQYF
>TRBV5-4|TRBJ2-1|many|TRBD2
TGTGCCAGCAGCTTAGGACTAGCGGGGTACAATGAGCAGTTCTTC
CASSLGLAGYNEQFF
>TRBV19|TRBJ2-7|-|-
TGTGCCAGTAGTATAGGCAGGACCTACGAGCAGTACTTC
CASSIGRTYEQYF
>TRBV11-1|TRBJ2-7|-|-
TGTGCCAGCAGCCAAAGGGACAAGCCCTACGAGCAGTACTTC
CASSQRDKPYEQYF
>TRBV19|TRBJ1-2|-|TRBD1
TGTGCCAGTAGTATCCTGGCGGGACAGAGCTATGGCTACACCTTC
CASSILAGQSYGYTF
>TRBV11-2|TRBJ2-7|once|-
TGTGCCAGCAGCCCCTCGGGAGTCTACGAGCAGTACTTC
CASSPSGVYEQYF
>TRBV27|TRBJ2-1|-|-
TGTGCCAGCAGTTCTCCGTACAATGAGCAGTTCTTC
CASSSPYNEQFF
>TRBV5-1|TRBJ2-3|-|-
TGCGCCAGCACAAATCCTCCCGTTGACAGAAAGGGCCGTTACACAGATACGCAGTATTTT
CASTNPPVDRKGRYTDTQYF
>TRBV6-1|TRBJ1-2|-|TRBD1
TGTGCCAGCAAAGGGACAGGGCTGCCCAATGGCTACACCTTC
CASKGTGLPNGYTF
>TRBV7-6|TRBJ2-6|-|TRBD1
TGTGCCAGCAGACGACAGGGTCGGCCCTTCTATAGTTCTGGGGCCAACGTCCTGACTTTC
CASRRQGRPFYSSGANVLTF
>TRBV5-1|TRBJ2-1|once|TRBD2
TGCGCCAGCAGCCCCGACTACAGCGGGAGGGCCTATGAGCAGTTCTTC
CASSPDYSGRAYEQFF
>TRBV6-1|TRBJ2-5|-|-
TGTGCCAGCAGTGAAGGGCTAGTACAAGAGACCCAGTACTTC
CASSEGLVQETQYF
>TRBV7-9|TRBJ2-5|few|TRBD2
TGTGCCAGCAGCTTAGTTGCGGGAGAACGAGAGACCCAGTACTTC
CASSLVAGERETQYF
>TRBV9|TRBJ2-7|-|-
TGTGCCAGCAGCGTAGAGCGATGGAGCTACGAGCAGTACTTC
CASSVERWSYEQYF
>TRBV12-5|TRBJ2-7|-|-
TGTGCTAGTGGTTTGGTAAGAACAGGGAACCCCTACGAGCAGTACTTC
CASGLVRTGNPYEQYF
>TRBV29-1|TRBJ2-3|-|TRBD2
TGCAGCGTTGAAGAACAGGGTCTAGCGGGAGGAGGCACAGATACGCAGTATTTT
CSVEEQGLAGGGTDTQYF
>TRBV7-2|TRBJ2-1|few|TRBD2
TGTGCCAGCAGCTTCGTATCTAGCGGGTACAATGAGCAGTTCTTC
CASSFVSSGYNEQFF
>TRBV11-3|TRBJ2-7|-|-
TGTGCCGTCACTTTGGGGGGCTCCTACGAGCAGTACTTC
CAVTLGGSYEQYF
>TRBV5-6|TRBJ2-4|few|TRBD1
TGTGCCAGCAGCTCTGGCGGACAGGGGTTTCAGTACTTC
CASSSGGQGFQYF
>TRBV5-1|TRBJ2-7|-|TRBD2
TGCGCCAGCAGCTTGGGACCGGGACTAGGCTACGAGCAGTACTTC
CASSLGPGLGYEQYF
>TRBV10-3|TRBJ2-2|-|TRBD2
TGTGCCATCAGTGAGGAGTGGCGGGAGCTCCTGTGGGGGGAGCTGTTTTTT
CAISEEWRELLWGELFF
>TRBV2|TRBJ2-1|-|TRBD2
TGTGCCAGCAGTGTATTAGGGAGGGGCAATGAGCAGTTCTTC
CASSVLGRGNEQFF
>TRBV30|TRBJ1-6|-|-
TGTGCCTGGAGTGGACAAAAGCCGACGGTGCATAATTCACCCCTCCACTTT
CAWSGQKPTVHNSPLHF
>TRBV27|TRBJ2-7|-|TRBD1
TGTGCCAGCAGTTTATTAAGGGACAGCTCCTACGAGCAGTACTTC
CASSLLRDSSYEQYF
>TRBV2|TRBJ2-7|-|-
TGTGCCTGCCGATCCGACATGGCCTACGAGCAGTACTTC
CACRSDMAYEQYF
>TRBV4-2|TRBJ2-7|-|TRBD2
TGTGCCAGCAGCTCCAACCTCGGACTAGCGGACCACTACGAGCAGTACTTC
CASSSNLGLADHYEQYF
>TRBV6-1|TRBJ1-1|few|-
TGTGCCAGCAGGTTCCGCAGAAACACTGAAGCTTTCTTT
CASRFRRNTEAFF
>TRBV18|TRBJ2-7|-|TRBD2
TGTGCCAGCTCACGCCGGCTAGCGGGAGCAACCTTAGAAGGCGAGCAGTACTTC
CASSRRLAGATLEGEQYF
>TRBV29-1|TRBJ1-2|-|TRBD1
TGCAGCGTTGGGGGACAGGGTTCAGATGGCTACACCTTC
CSVGGQGSDGYTF
>TRBV4-2|TRBJ2-7|-|TRBD1
TGTGCCAGCAGCCAAGAGGAAAGGGGGCATGGCGAGCAGTACTTC
CASSQEERGHGEQYF
>TRBV4-2|TRBJ1-5|-|-
TGTGCCAGCAGCCAGGCCAGGAATAGCAATCAGCCCCAGCATTTT
CASSQARNSNQPQHF
>TRBV6-5|TRBJ1-4|-|-
TGTGCCAGCAGTCTGGGGAGGGGGAGTGAAAAACTGTTTTTT
CASSLGRGSEKLFF
>TRBV9|TRBJ1-2|-|-
TGTGCCAGCAGCGTAGGGAAATTTTGGACAACAAACTATGGCTACACCTTC
CASSVGKFWTTNYGYTF
>TRBV18|TRBJ1-1|once|-
TGTGCCAGCTCACCATCAGGGAAGAACACTGAAGCTTTCTTT
CASSPSGKNTEAFF
>TRBV5-4|TRBJ2-6|-|TRBD2
TGTGCCAGCAGCCCTGGTACTAGCGGGAGTATCGCTGGGGCCAACGTCCTGACTTTC
CASSPGTSGSIAGANVLTF
>TRBV5-5|TRBJ1-1|few|-
TGTGCCAGCTTCAGGGTGAATATGAACACTGAAGCTTTCTTT
CASFRVNMNTEAFF
>TRBV9|TRBJ1-2|-|-
TGTGCCAGCAGCGTAGTTAGTCAGGATAATGGCTACACCTTC
CASSVVSQDNGYTF
>TRBV9|TRBJ2-2|-|-
TGTGCCAGCAGCGTAGGCGGCAGGGGCACCGGGGAGCTGTTTTTT
CASSVGGRGTGELFF
>TRBV6-6|TRBJ2-3|few|TRBD1
TGTGCCAGCAGTAGTGACAGGGGTGGAGATACGCAGTATTTT
CASSSDRGGDTQYF
>TRBV6-5|TRBJ2-7|few|TRBD2
TGTGCCAGCAGTTACGGGACTAGCGGGAGTGACGAGCAGTACTTC
CASSYGTSGSDEQYF
>TRBV6-5|TRBJ2-1|once|-
TGTGCCAGCAGTAAGGACTCGCGGGGTTACAATGAGCAGTTCTTC
CASSKDSRGYNEQFF